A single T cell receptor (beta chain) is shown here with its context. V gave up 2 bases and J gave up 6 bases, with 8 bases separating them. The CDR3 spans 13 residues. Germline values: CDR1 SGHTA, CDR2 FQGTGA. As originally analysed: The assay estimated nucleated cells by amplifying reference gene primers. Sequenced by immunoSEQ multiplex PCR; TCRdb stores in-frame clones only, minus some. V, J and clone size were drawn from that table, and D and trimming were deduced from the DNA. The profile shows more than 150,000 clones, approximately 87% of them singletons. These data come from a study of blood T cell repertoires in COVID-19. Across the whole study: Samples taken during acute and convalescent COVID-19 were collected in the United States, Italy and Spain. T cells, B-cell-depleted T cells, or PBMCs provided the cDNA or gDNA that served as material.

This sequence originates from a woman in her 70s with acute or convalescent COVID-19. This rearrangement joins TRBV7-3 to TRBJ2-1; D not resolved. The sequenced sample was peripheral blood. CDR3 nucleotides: TGTGCCAGCAGCTTAGGAGTACCCAATGAGCAGTTCTTC. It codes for CASSLGVPNEQFF.